These T cell receptor beta chains were read from a single sample in a study of blood T cell repertoires in COVID-19. TCRdb keeps only in-frame clones here, not all; method: immunoSEQ multiplex PCR. The repertoire has tens of thousands of clones, 70% to 80% of them found once; the top ten carry approximately 16%. Sequences were obtained from peripheral blood. The receptor source for this set is a human donor in a cohort sampled during active COVID-19. The CDR3 runs from the conserved cysteine through the conserved F or W. A D gene is named only where the DNA matches it firmly. Some rows mark clone size as missing; the rest say once, few, many or name a class of expanded clone.

length,V,size,J,D,DNA,CDR3
14,TRBV15,.,TRBJ2-5,.,TGTGCCACCAGCGCGGGGAGGAGGCCGGAGACCCAGTACTTC,CATSAGRRPETQYF
15,TRBV9,.,TRBJ1-2,TRBD1,TGTGCCAGCAGCTCCGAACAGGGGGCTTCCTATGGCTACACCTTC,CASSSEQGASYGYTF
14,TRBV30,few,TRBJ1-4,.,TGTGCCTGGAGTTTAGGGCGGGCTAATGAAAAACTGTTTTTT,CAWSLGRANEKLFF
15,TRBV7-9,.,TRBJ1-3,.,TGTGCCAGCAGTTACTCTAGATCCTCTGGAAACACCATATATTTT,CASSYSRSSGNTIYF
16,TRBV11-2,.,TRBJ2-7,TRBD1,TGTGCCAGCAGCACCTCGGACAGGGGATACCCTTACGAGCAGTACTTC,CASSTSDRGYPYEQYF
13,TRBV12-3/TRBV12-4,few,TRBJ2-2,.,TGTGCCAGCAGGGGGAGCAACACCGGGGAGCTGTTTTTT,CASRGSNTGELFF
17,TRBV27,.,TRBJ1-5,TRBD1,TGTGCCAGCAGTTCGATCCGGGACAGGGCCTTTAATCAGCCCCAGCATTTT,CASSSIRDRAFNQPQHF
12,TRBV5-6,.,TRBJ2-7,.,TGTGCCAGCAGCTACAGGGTTGGGGAGCAGTACTTC,CASSYRVGEQYF
18,TRBV2,.,TRBJ2-5,TRBD2,TGTGCCAGCAGTGGGCTTTCGGGACTAGCGGGGGATCAAGAGACCCAGTACTTC,CASSGLSGLAGDQETQYF
14,TRBV5-1,few,TRBJ2-1,TRBD1,TGCGCCAGCAGCTTACCGGGACAGGGATCCGCGCAGTTCTTC,CASSLPGQGSAQFF
16,TRBV7-4,.,TRBJ1-4,.,TGTGCCAGCAGCCCCTCAGTGGGCCAAGGCCCTAAAAAACTGTTTTTT,CASSPSVGQGPKKLFF
19,TRBV18,few,TRBJ1-5,.,TGTGCCAGCTCACCGAAACAGATCCTAAACTCCCTTAGCAATCAGCCCCAGCATTTT,CASSPKQILNSLSNQPQHF
16,TRBV25-1,.,TRBJ2-3,.,TGTGCCAGCAGTGAATTTGCCAGGGCCCGCGCAGATACGCAGTATTTT,CASSEFARARADTQYF
15,TRBV7-7,.,TRBJ2-3,.,TGTGCCAGCAGCCCATCCGGGACTAGCACAGATACGCAGTATTTT,CASSPSGTSTDTQYF
15,TRBV5-1,.,TRBJ2-5,TRBD1,TGCGCCAGCAGCGTGACAGGGTGGTACTCAGAGACCCAGTACTTC,CASSVTGWYSETQYF
17,TRBV11-3,.,TRBJ2-7,.,TGTGCCAGCAGCTTAGATATATGTGGGGCTCCCTACTACGAGCAGTACTTC,CASSLDICGAPYYEQYF
13,TRBV20-1,.,TRBJ2-7,TRBD2,TGCAGTGCTAGTTTTCGGCCGGGGGGCGAGCAGTACTTC,CSASFRPGGEQYF
19,TRBV20-1,.,TRBJ2-3,TRBD2,TGCAGTGCTAGTTCCCCTTCAGCGGGGGCTATCGAAGTCACAGATACGCAGTATTTT,CSASSPSAGAIEVTDTQYF
14,TRBV20-1,.,TRBJ2-3,.,TGCAGTGCTAGTAAACAGATCTCGACAGATACGCAGTATTTT,CSASKQISTDTQYF
14,TRBV27,few,TRBJ1-2,TRBD1,TGTGCCAGCAGTAGCCGGGACAGGGTCTATGGCTACACCTTC,CASSSRDRVYGYTF
15,TRBV18,.,TRBJ1-1,.,TGTGCCAGCTCACCGGGGGCTGGGGCCAACACTGAAGCTTTCTTT,CASSPGAGANTEAFF
14,TRBV2,.,TRBJ2-3,.,TGTGCCAGCAGAGACAGGTCTAGCACAGATACGCAGTATTTT,CASRDRSSTDTQYF
16,TRBV3-1/TRBV3-2,.,TRBJ1-2,TRBD1,TGTGCCAGCAGCCTGGGACAGGGGGCGCCTTGGTCCGGCTACACCTTC,CASSLGQGAPWSGYTF
17,TRBV5-6,many,TRBJ2-5,TRBD1,TGTGCCAGCAGCTTGGTTGGCAGGATGCTGGGACAGGAGACCCAGTACTTC,CASSLVGRMLGQETQYF
15,TRBV6-1,few,TRBJ2-7,TRBD2,TGTGCCAGCAGTGAGAGGGTTAGCGGGAGCTACGAGCAGTACTTC,CASSERVSGSYEQYF
16,TRBV11-3,.,TRBJ2-2,TRBD1,TGTGCCAGCAGCTGGCGGACAGGGGGCGTCGCCGGGGAGCTGTTTTTT,CASSWRTGGVAGELFF
15,TRBV7-9,.,TRBJ1-1,TRBD1,TGTGCCAGCAGCTTAGAGGGGACAGGGGGCACTGAAGCTTTCTTT,CASSLEGTGGTEAFF
15,TRBV24-1,.,TRBJ2-2,.,TGTGCCGCCTCCCGGGGTGGATGGACGACCGGGGAGCTGTTTTTT,CAASRGGWTTGELFF
15,TRBV10-3,few,TRBJ1-6,TRBD1,TGTGCCATCAGGGGGTCGGGACAGGATTCTTCACCCCTCCACTTT,CAIRGSGQDSSPLHF
15,TRBV5-1,.,TRBJ2-1,TRBD2,TGCGCCAGCAGCACCGGACTAGCGGGGTACAATGAGCAGTTCTTC,CASSTGLAGYNEQFF
16,TRBV7-2,few,TRBJ2-2,.,TGTGCCAGCAGCTTTGGTATGGGGAGAAACACCGGGGAGCTGTTTTTT,CASSFGMGRNTGELFF
14,TRBV19,.,TRBJ1-4,TRBD1,TGTGCCAGTAGTATCGGGACAGTTGGCGAAAAACTGTTTTTT,CASSIGTVGEKLFF
18,TRBV21-1,.,TRBJ1-2,.,TGTGCCAGCAGCAAAGTTAGGGACAGGGGGCCGGGTTTCTATGGCTACACCTTC,CASSKVRDRGPGFYGYTF
17,TRBV20-1,.,TRBJ2-3,TRBD2,TGCAGTGCTAGTAGTCTAGCGGGAGCAGGAAGCACAGATACGCAGTATTTT,CSASSLAGAGSTDTQYF
16,TRBV18,.,TRBJ1-6,.,TGTGCCAGCTCACCAAAAGTTCGGAGCGCCAGTTCACCCCTCCACTTT,CASSPKVRSASSPLHF
14,TRBV5-1,.,TRBJ1-1,TRBD1,TGCGCCAGCAGCGGGCGGACAGGCAACACTGAAGCTTTCTTT,CASSGRTGNTEAFF
15,TRBV29-1,.,TRBJ2-5,TRBD1,TGCAGCGTTCGATCGGGACAGGGGGCGTGGGAGACCCAGTACTTC,CSVRSGQGAWETQYF
16,TRBV6-5,.,TRBJ2-5,.,TGTGCCAGCAGTTACTCGGGATCAGGGATGGTGGAGACCCAGTACTTC,CASSYSGSGMVETQYF
16,TRBV5-4,once,TRBJ2-3,.,TGTGCCAGCAGCCGAAAGTCGGGGGGCAACACAGATACGCAGTATTTT,CASSRKSGGNTDTQYF
16,TRBV6-6,.,TRBJ2-1,TRBD1,TGTGCCAGCAGTTACTCAAGGGGGCGGTCCTACAATGAGCAGTTCTTC,CASSYSRGRSYNEQFF
16,TRBV6-5,once,TRBJ2-1,TRBD2,TGTGCCAGCAGTTACGGGCTAGCGGGTCACTACAATGAGCAGTTCTTC,CASSYGLAGHYNEQFF
15,TRBV5-4,.,TRBJ2-1,TRBD1,TGTGCCAGCAGCTTGGACAGGGGAGTTTACAATGAGCAGTTCTTC,CASSLDRGVYNEQFF